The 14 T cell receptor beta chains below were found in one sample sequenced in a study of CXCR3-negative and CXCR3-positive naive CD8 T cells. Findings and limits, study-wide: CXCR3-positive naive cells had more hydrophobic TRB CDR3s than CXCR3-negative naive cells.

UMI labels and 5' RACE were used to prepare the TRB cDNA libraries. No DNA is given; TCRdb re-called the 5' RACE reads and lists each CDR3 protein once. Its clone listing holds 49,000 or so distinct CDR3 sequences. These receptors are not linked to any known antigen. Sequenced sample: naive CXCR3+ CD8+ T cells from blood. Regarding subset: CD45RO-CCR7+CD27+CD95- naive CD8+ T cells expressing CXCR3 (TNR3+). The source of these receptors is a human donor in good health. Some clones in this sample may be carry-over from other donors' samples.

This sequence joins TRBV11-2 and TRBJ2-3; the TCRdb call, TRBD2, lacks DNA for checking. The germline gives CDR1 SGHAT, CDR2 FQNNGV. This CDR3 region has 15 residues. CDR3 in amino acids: CASSLGPGGPHMQYF.

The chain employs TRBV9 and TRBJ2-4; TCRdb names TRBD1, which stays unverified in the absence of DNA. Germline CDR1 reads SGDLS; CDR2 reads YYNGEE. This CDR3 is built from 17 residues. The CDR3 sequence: CASSVDPDGGAKNIQYF.

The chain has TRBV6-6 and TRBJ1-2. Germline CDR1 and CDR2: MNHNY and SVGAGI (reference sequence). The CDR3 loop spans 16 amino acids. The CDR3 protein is CASSYLLQDGSDGYTF.

The CDR3 spells CASSPMGRQETQYF. The chain combines TRBV7-3 with TRBJ2-5; TCRdb names TRBD1, which stays unverified in the absence of DNA. Looked up from germline, CDR1 is SGHTA and CDR2 is FQGTGA. The CDR3 has 14 amino acids.

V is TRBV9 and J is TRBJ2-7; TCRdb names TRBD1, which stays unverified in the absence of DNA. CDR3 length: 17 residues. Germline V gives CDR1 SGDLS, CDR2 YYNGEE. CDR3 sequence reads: CASSVDGGPSPHYEQYF.

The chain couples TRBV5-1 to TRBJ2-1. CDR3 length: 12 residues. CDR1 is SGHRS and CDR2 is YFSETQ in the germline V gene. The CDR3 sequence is CASSFSDNEQFF.

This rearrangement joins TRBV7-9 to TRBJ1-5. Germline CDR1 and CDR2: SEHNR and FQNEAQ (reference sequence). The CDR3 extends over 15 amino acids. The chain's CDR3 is CASTSSGGSHQPQHF.

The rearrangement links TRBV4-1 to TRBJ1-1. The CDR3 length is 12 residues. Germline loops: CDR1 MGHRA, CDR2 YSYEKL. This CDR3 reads CASSPTNTEAFF.

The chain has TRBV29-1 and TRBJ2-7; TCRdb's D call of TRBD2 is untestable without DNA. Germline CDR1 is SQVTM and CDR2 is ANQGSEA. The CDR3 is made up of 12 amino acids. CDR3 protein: CSGDSGDNEQYF.

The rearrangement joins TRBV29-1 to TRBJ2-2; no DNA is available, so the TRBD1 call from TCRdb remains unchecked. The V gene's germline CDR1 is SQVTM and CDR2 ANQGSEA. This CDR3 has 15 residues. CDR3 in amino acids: CSAGGGGHNPGELFF.

The chain's CDR3 is CASIAGTESTDTQYF. This chain connects TRBV2 to TRBJ2-3; TCRdb's D call of TRBD1 is untestable without DNA. The CDR3 has 15 amino acids. Per the germline V gene, CDR1 is SNHLY and CDR2 is FYNNEI.

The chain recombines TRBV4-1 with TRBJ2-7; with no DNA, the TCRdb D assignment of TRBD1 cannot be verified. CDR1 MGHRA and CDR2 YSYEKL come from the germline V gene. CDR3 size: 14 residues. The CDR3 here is CASSSTGISYEQYF.

The CDR3 loop is CASSPPTDTSTDTQYF. The genes are TRBV7-9 and TRBJ2-3; absent DNA, TCRdb's TRBD1 call cannot be checked. Per germline, CDR1 SEHNR and CDR2 FQNEAQ (reference sequence). The CDR3 runs 16 residues.

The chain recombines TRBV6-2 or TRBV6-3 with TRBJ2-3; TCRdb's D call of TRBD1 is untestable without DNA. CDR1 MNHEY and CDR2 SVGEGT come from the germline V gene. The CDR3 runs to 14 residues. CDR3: CASSRTVSTDTQYF.